Given below is one T cell receptor (beta chain) in context. This clonotype was detected a few times. Its antigen remains unidentified. Base qualities are not at hand, and no much larger clone is one base apart. The sample originates from a study of identical twins (dated by TCRdb to the mid-2010s). Study-wide context: To test whether fetal clonotypes persist, this study deep-sequenced TCR alpha and beta repertoires from monozygotic twins, from unrelated adults of various ages, and from cord blood. Replicate twin experiments were performed at different times using different library preparation protocols to rule out contamination.

General conclusions and limits of the study: Because the same donors could not be followed over many years, the conclusions relied on cross-sectional statistical analysis. Zero-insertion analyses could be partly confounded by invariant T cells such as MAIT and iNKT, although diverse VJ usage argued against such confounding for most clonotypes. In monozygotic twins, out-of-frame TCR alpha sharing was systematically underestimated by recombination models, although the models agreed with sharing between unrelated individuals. Abundant cord blood beta clonotypes had fewer insertions, young adult naive repertoires showed a similar but weaker trend, and memory repertoires showed no such trend. Compared with coincidental sharing between unrelated individuals, an excess of low generation-probability sequences was observed among out-of-frame TCR alpha sequences shared between twins. Excess twin sharing in beta out-of-frame sequences was weaker because fewer shared sequences lowered the signal-to-noise ratio.

The library came from 5' RACE. Sequenced using an Illumina HiSeq 2000. A universal primer binding site was introduced by template switching, and a unique molecular identifier was present in the final cDNA, enabling accurate counting of TCR cDNA molecules. Specific primers in the conserved constant-segment region were used to synthesize first-strand cDNA for the TCR alpha and beta chains. To control for contamination, every cDNA library carried two barcodes: a SMART-Mk sample barcode plus Illumina barcodes. TruSeq adapter sequences along with Illumina sample barcodes were introduced in two successive PCR steps. The TCR alpha and beta cDNA libraries were sequenced on the Illumina HiSeq platform using custom primers. The source study handled its data this way. Unique molecular identifiers were extracted from raw reads with MiGEC, and CDR3 positions were determined with MiXCR. For each individual, recombination models were inferred using an EM algorithm with the repgenHMM and IGoR tools. Shared clonotypes were analyzed with the tcR package in R, and sharing was normalized by the product of cloneset sizes. To study raw recombination without the effects of thymic and clonal selection, out-of-frame nonproductive sequences were analyzed. Clones were called with MiXCR by TCRdb after fastp trimmed the public reads at Q25, and only in-frame beta chains were retained. When rows share a CDR3 protein, they turn into one entry using the most common DNA and genes. Here the V and J calls rest on TCRdb's processing, not on the authors' analysis. Counted in this sample were approximately 670,000 distinct CDR3 sequences; 5.5% to 6.5% of them appeared once. Roughly 1.8% of the sample comes from the top ten.

Only healthy Caucasian donors were included. Three unrelated non-twin adults were also sequenced: a male aged 18 to 30, a male aged 50 to 59 and a female aged 50 to 59. Using Miltenyi CD45RO+ enrichment and human naive T-cell isolation kits, memory (CD45RO+) and naive T cells were isolated from PBMC. Input material: naive T cells sorted from blood. The cell subset or site label on this specimen signifies: cells isolated with a human naive T-cell isolation kit. The sequence was obtained from a man in his late teens or twenties in good health.

The CDR3 has the sequence CASSTGLAAGELFF. The DNA sequence is as follows: TGTGCCAGCAGCACAGGACTAGCGGCCGGGGAGCTGTTTTTT. Here the chain combines TRBV5-8 and TRBJ2-2; TRBD2 lines up with 10 middle nucleotides. Trimming takes 4 bases off V and 6 bases off J; junction bases not matched to a gene: 3. From a lookup of the germline V gene, CDR1 and CDR2 are SGHTS and YDEGEE. The CDR3 measures 14 amino acids from cysteine to phenylalanine. CDR3 DNA only is kept here, 42 bases in frame from base 1.